This T cell receptor beta chain was sequenced for a study of T-cell reconstitution after alpha-beta-depleted transplantation in children. Unique molecular identifiers featured in how the TCRbeta library was prepared. Using its own MiXCR run on the PCR reads, TCRdb lists one record per CDR3 protein. This table has hundreds of thousands of distinct CDR3 sequences, 12% appearing once. This clonotype was observed a handful of times. Deletions cut 0 bases from V and 6 bases from J, with 13 bases between. The CDR3 is 15 amino acids. In germline, CDR1 is SGHRS, CDR2 YFSETQ. Sequencing used PBMCs from the stem cell graft donor, obtained from the stem cell graft. This receptor was taken from a human donor who donated a stem cell graft to a child with combined immunodeficiency. The V gene is TRBV5-1, the J gene TRBJ2-1; D is perhaps TRBD2 (5 bases). DNA of the CDR3: TGCGCCAGCAGCTTGGCCCAGCGGACCGGCAATGAGCAGTTCTTC. Translating it yields CASSLAQRTGNEQFF.